This T cell receptor (beta chain) originates from a study of blood T cell repertoires in COVID-19. Study at large: Collection of acute and convalescent COVID-19 samples took place in the United States, Italy and Spain. The cDNA or gDNA used as material had been derived from T cells, B-cell-depleted T cells, or PBMCs.

The germline V gene encodes CDR1 SGHRS and CDR2 YFSETQ. Trimming took 3 bases from V and 2 from J; bases not matched to a gene: 6. This CDR3 has 15 amino acids. Original data processing: Amplification of reference gene primers was used by the study to estimate nucleated cell counts. The protocol was immunoSEQ multiplex PCR, while the TCRdb copy is restricted to in-frame clones and leaves out a portion. Clone size and the V and J calls come from that table; the DNA yielded D and trimming. In the table there are roughly 100,000 clones, just over 85% of which are singletons. Sequences were obtained from peripheral blood. The clonotype was recovered from a human donor in a cohort sampled during active COVID-19. This chain links TRBV5-1 with TRBJ2-3; 7 positions agree with TRBD1. The CDR3 loop is CASSSDRDFTDTQYF. The CDR3 DNA sequence: TGCGCCAGCAGCTCCGACAGGGATTTCACAGATACGCAGTATTTT.